This entry features one T cell receptor beta chain sequence. By sample share, this clonotype is medium-sized (0.01 to 0.1%). This clone's antigen is unknown. No much larger clone exists at a distance of one base, and base qualities are not known. The source of the sample is a study of patients with pleural tuberculosis (dated by TCRdb to between 2013 and 2015). Sequencing instrument: Illumina Genome Analyzer IIx. TCRdb redid the processing of the public reads, applying fastp at Q25 and MiXCR, and retained in-frame beta chains. All rows with the same CDR3 protein become a single entry with the most common DNA and genes. The sample table holds just under 30,000 distinct CDR3 sequences, of which more than 15% were seen once. The ten most abundant clones make up 3.5% of the sample. The sample comprised peripheral blood. The TCR was taken from a human donor with pleural tuberculosis.

The nucleotides read TGTGCCAGCAGCTTAGTCGTGGGGTTGACTGAAGCTTTCTTT. This codes for CASSLVVGLTEAFF. The sequence is built from TRBV7-2 and TRBJ1-1; the D gene cannot be resolved reliably. Trimming costs V 1 base and J 5 bases, and their ends lie 11 bases apart. CDR1 and CDR2 are drawn from the germline V gene: SGHTA, FQGNSA. There are 14 amino acids in the CDR3, from cysteine to phenylalanine inclusive. The CDR3 DNA has 42 bases and is translated from base 1.